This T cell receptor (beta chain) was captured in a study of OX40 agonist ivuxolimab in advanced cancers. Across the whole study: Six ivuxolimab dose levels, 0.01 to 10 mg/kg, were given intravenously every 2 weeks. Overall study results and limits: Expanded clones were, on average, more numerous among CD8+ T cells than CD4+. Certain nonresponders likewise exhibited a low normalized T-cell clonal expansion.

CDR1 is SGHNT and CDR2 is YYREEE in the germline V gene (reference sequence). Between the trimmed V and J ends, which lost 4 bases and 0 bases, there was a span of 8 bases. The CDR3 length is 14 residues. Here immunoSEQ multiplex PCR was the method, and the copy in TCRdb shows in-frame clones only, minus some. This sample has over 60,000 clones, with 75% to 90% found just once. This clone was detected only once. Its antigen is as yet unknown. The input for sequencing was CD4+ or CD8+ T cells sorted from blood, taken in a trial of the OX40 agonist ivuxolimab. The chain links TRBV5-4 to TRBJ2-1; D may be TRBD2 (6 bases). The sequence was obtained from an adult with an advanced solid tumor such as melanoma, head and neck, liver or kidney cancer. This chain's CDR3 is CASSGRGSYNEQFF. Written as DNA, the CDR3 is TGTGCCAGCAGCGGGCGGGGCTCCTACAATGAGCAGTTCTTC.